These 26 T cell receptor beta chains originate from one sample sequenced in a study of OX40 agonist ivuxolimab in advanced cancers. Clones were sequenced by immunoSEQ multiplex PCR, and TCRdb holds only the in-frame ones, with some missing. The sample consists of around 25,000 clones, less than 90% of them appearing once. This specimen consisted of CD4+ or CD8+ T cells sorted from blood, obtained in a trial of the OX40 agonist ivuxolimab. These receptors all come from an adult with an advanced solid tumor such as melanoma, head and neck, liver or kidney cancer.

The rearrangement uses TRBV7-2 and TRBJ1-1; D not resolved. V was pared by 5 bases and J by 2 bases, with 6 bases between. The CDR3 length is 12 residues. CDR1 SGHTA and CDR2 FQGNSA come from the germline V gene. As DNA, the CDR3 is TGTGCCAGCAGCGCTTATAACACTGAAGCTTTCTTT. Translating gives CASSAYNTEAFF.

The chain carries TRBV10-3 and TRBJ2-7; D remains ambiguous. The CDR3 runs 14 residues. The germline gives CDR1 ENHRY, CDR2 SYGVKD. With 0 bases removed from V and 3 bases from J, the gap between germline ends came to 9 bases. CDR3 sequence (DNA): TGTGCCATCAGTGAGTCCGTCAGGCTCTACGAGCAGTACTTC. Protein sequence: CAISESVRLYEQYF.

The CDR3 DNA reads as TGTGCCAGCAGTTACGACACTTGGGGCATTAAGTATTTT. Encoded protein: CASSYDTWGIKYF. V is TRBV6-5 and J is TRBJ2-3, with a possible D match to TRBD1 (5 bases). V lost 2 bases and J 13 bases, leaving 16 bases between the germline ends. The CDR3 is made up of 13 amino acids. CDR1 and CDR2 (germline): MNHEY, SVGAGI.

The chain is built from TRBV6-5 and TRBJ1-6; 7 bases are a match to TRBD1. V was clipped by 0 bases and J by 14 bases; unmatched bases: 4. CDR1 MNHEY and CDR2 SVGAGI come from the germline V gene. The CDR3 spans 13 residues. This chain's CDR3 is CASSYSGTDSLHF. CDR3 DNA sequence: TGTGCCAGCAGTTACTCTGGGACAGACTCCCTCCACTTT.

Here the CDR3 DNA reads TGCGCCCCTGCGGCGCATGAAAAACTGTTTTTT. Amino acid sequence: CAPAAHEKLFF. This sequence joins TRBV4-3 and TRBJ1-4; no clear D gene. The V gene lost 11 bases and the J gene lost 6 bases, with 10 bases spanning the gap. Germline V lookup: CDR1 LGHNA, CDR2 YSLEER. The CDR3 is 11 amino acids.

This clone was seen only once. The chain combines TRBV19 with TRBJ1-2; perhaps TRBD1 as D (6 bases). The CDR3 extends over 14 amino acids. Trimming removed 6 bases at V and 1 base at J, with 12 bases between. The germline V gene encodes CDR1 LNHDA and CDR2 SQIVND (reference sequence). Here the CDR3 reads CASSRTDRNYGYTF. The DNA of the CDR3 is TGTGCCAGTAGCAGGACAGATCGTAACTATGGCTACACCTTC.

The chain recombines TRBV6-5 with TRBJ1-1; tentatively, D is TRBD1 (5 bases). Between the trimmed V and J ends, which lost 3 bases and 8 bases, there was a span of 16 bases. CDR1 MNHEY and CDR2 SVGAGI come from the germline V gene. This CDR3 is built from 14 residues. CDR3 sequence reads: CASSYSNHGAEAFF. CDR3 bases: TGTGCCAGCAGTTATTCCAATCACGGGGCGGAAGCTTTCTTT.

This clone occurred once. The genes are TRBV6-1 and TRBJ1-3; D uncertain. Between the trimmed V and J ends, which lost 2 bases and 4 bases, there was a span of 12 bases. Germline loops: CDR1 MNHNS, CDR2 SASEGT. This CDR3 spans 15 amino acids. CDR3 sequence reads: CASSEFGFGGNTIYF. The DNA for the CDR3 is TGTGCCAGCAGTGAATTTGGGTTTGGGGGAAACACCATATATTTT.

The chain couples TRBV7-2 to TRBJ2-3; D possibly matches TRBD1 or TRBD2 (5 bases each). The CDR3 contains 14 residues. Germline CDR1 is SGHTA and CDR2 is FQGNSA. V dropped 5 bases and J dropped 6 bases, with 15 bases sitting between them. CDR3 nucleotide sequence: TGTGCCAGCAGCGTGGGGACGGGTATTGATACGCAGTATTTT. Protein sequence: CASSVGTGIDTQYF.

CDR3 nucleotide sequence: TGTGCCAGCAGTTTAGGCGGCATTCCGTATGGCTACACCTTC. As protein: CASSLGGIPYGYTF. The gene calls are TRBV27 and TRBJ1-2; the D is unclear. Germline V gene data show CDR1 as MNHEY and CDR2 as SMNVEV (reference sequence). V lost 2 bases to trimming and J lost 5 bases, with 12 bases between them. The CDR3 runs to 14 residues.

The chain couples TRBV5-1 to TRBJ2-3; no firm D call. CDR1 is SGHRS, CDR2 YFSETQ, per germline. The CDR3 spans 12 residues. V lost 6 bases and J 4 bases, leaving 9 bases between the germline ends. CDR3 sequence reads: CASTTNADTQYF. DNA of the CDR3: TGCGCCAGCACTACTAACGCAGATACGCAGTATTTT.

The V call is TRBV2, the J call TRBJ1-1; 7 bases are a match to TRBD1. The CDR3 is 14 amino acids. After removal of 5 bases from V and 4 bases from J, the junction contained 7 bases not matched to a gene. Germline V CDR1 and CDR2: SNHLY, FYNNEI. As DNA, the CDR3 is TGTGCCAGCAGTATCGAGACAGGGCCCACTGAAGCTTTCTTT. As protein: CASSIETGPTEAFF.

The J gene is TRBJ2-7, the V gene TRBV6-6; 8 bases are a match to TRBD2. V gave up 5 bases and J gave up 4 bases; unmatched junction bases: 4. The CDR3 totals 13 residues. Germline V gene lookup returns CDR1 MNHNY and CDR2 SVGAGI (reference sequence). In nucleotides, the CDR3 is TGTGCCAGCAGTAGCGGGAGATCATACGAGCAGTACTTC. Translation gives CASSSGRSYEQYF.

The rearrangement joins TRBV27 to TRBJ2-5, with 7 bases aligning to TRBD1. V lost 5 bases to trimming and J lost 5 bases; unmatched junction nucleotides: 5. The germline V gene encodes CDR1 MNHEY and CDR2 SMNVEV (reference sequence). The CDR3 runs 13 residues. The CDR3: CASSKQGWETQYF. DNA of the CDR3: TGTGCCAGCAGTAAACAGGGGTGGGAGACCCAGTACTTC.

The rearrangement uses TRBV10-2 and TRBJ1-1, with a tentative D call TRBD1 (5 bases). The CDR3 is made up of 15 amino acids. Germline CDR1 WSHSY, CDR2 SAAADI. The ends were cut back, 6 bases at V and 0 bases at J, with 14 bases in the middle. CDR3 loop: CASRVRDRVNTEAFF. The CDR3 DNA reads as TGCGCCAGCAGAGTCCGGGACCGAGTGAACACTGAAGCTTTCTTT.

A remark on this clone: Compared with germline, one end of the junction differs, possibly owing to a read error. The gene calls are TRBV7-7 and TRBJ2-1; TRBD2 matches 7 bases. The CDR3 sequence is 16 residues long. Per the germline V gene, CDR1 is SSHAT and CDR2 is FNYEAQ (reference sequence). The CDR3 DNA sequence: TGTGCTAGCAGCCCATACGGGAGGTCGGCCTACAATGAGCAGTTCTTC. This gives the protein CASSPYGRSAYNEQFF.

CDR3 sequence reads: CASSPSGNTEAFF. CDR3 nucleotide sequence: TGTGCCAGCAGCCCTAGTGGGAACACTGAAGCTTTCTTT. The chain combines TRBV7-6 with TRBJ1-1; D remains ambiguous. Germline-derived CDR1 and CDR2 are SGHVS and FNYEAQ. The V end lost 5 bases, the J end lost 1 base, and 8 bases lay between the germline ends. This CDR3 has 13 residues.

The chain uses TRBV5-6 and TRBJ2-1; unclear D gene. CDR1 is SGHDT, CDR2 YYEEEE, per germline. Trimming took 0 bases from V and 0 from J, leaving 13 bases between them. The CDR3 runs to 17 residues. Here the CDR3 DNA reads TGTGCCAGCAGCTTGGAAATGCTCCGGTTCTCCTACAATGAGCAGTTCTTC. This codes for CASSLEMLRFSYNEQFF.

This clone is a singleton in its sample. The rearrangement links TRBV10-1 to TRBJ2-2; D remains unclear. The germline V gene encodes CDR1 WNHNN and CDR2 SYGVQD (reference sequence). V was clipped by 5 bases and J by 7 bases, with 11 bases between them. The CDR3 runs 13 residues. This CDR3 is CASSNGLLGELFF. The CDR3 nucleotides are TGCGCCAGCAGTAACGGCTTGCTCGGGGAGCTGTTTTTT.

The chain carries TRBV4-1 and TRBJ2-5, with a tentative D call TRBD2 (6 bases). The CDR3 contains 14 residues. V lost 1 base to trimming and J lost 7 bases, with 13 bases between them. CDR1 is MGHRA, CDR2 YSYEKL, per germline. The CDR3 DNA reads TGCGCCAGCAGCCAAGGCGAGCTGGGGGGGACCCAGTACTTC. Its protein product is CASSQGELGGTQYF.

CDR3 loop: CASSLYRTGTQETQYF. In DNA form, the CDR3 reads TGCGCCAGCAGCCTTTACCGAACAGGAACACAAGAGACCCAGTACTTC. The chain combines TRBV4-1 with TRBJ2-5; a weak D match, TRBD1 (5 bases). CDR1 and CDR2 (germline): MGHRA, YSYEKL. The CDR3 contains 16 residues. V lost 4 bases, J lost 2 bases, and 17 bases lay in between.

The chain links TRBV19 to TRBJ2-3, with a weak D call TRBD2 (6 bases). With 5 bases removed from V and 6 bases from J, the gap between germline ends came to 18 bases. The length of the CDR3 is 15 residues. From germline, CDR1 is LNHDA and CDR2 SQIVND (reference sequence). Here the CDR3 DNA reads TGTGCCAGTAGTCGGGACTCCTCGGTCGGGGATACGCAGTATTTT. It translates to CASSRDSSVGDTQYF.

The chain is built from TRBV25-1 and TRBJ1-5; D is ambiguous. The CDR3 runs to 14 residues. CDR1 is MGHDK and CDR2 is SYGVNS in the germline V gene. Trimming removed 3 bases at V and 6 bases at J, with 12 bases between. In DNA, the CDR3 is TGTGCCAGCAGTGACCCCGGGGAGATTCAGCCCCAGCATTTT. This translates into CASSDPGEIQPQHF.

The chain is built from TRBV7-8 and TRBJ1-2, with a weak D call TRBD1 (5 bases). The CDR3 totals 16 residues. Germline lookup yields CDR1 SGHVS and CDR2 FQNEAQ. Trimming shortened V by 4 bases and J by 5 bases, and 20 bases separated the two germline ends. Here the CDR3 DNA reads TGTGCCAGCAGCTCTGAAGGCCACGGGACGGGATATGGCTACACCTTC. Protein product: CASSSEGHGTGYGYTF.

The V and J genes are TRBV9 and TRBJ2-1; possibly TRBD1 or TRBD2 for D (5 bases each). Germline CDR1 is SGDLS and CDR2 is YYNGEE. Trimming pared 4 bases from V and 3 bases from J, leaving 11 bases between. The CDR3 is made up of 14 amino acids. CDR3 sequence reads: CASSLRDRYNEQFF. The CDR3 DNA follows: TGTGCCAGCAGCCTCAGGGACCGCTACAATGAGCAGTTCTTC.

The chain joins TRBV4-1 to TRBJ2-4; D is possibly TRBD1 (6 bases). This CDR3 is built from 13 residues. V dropped 2 bases and J dropped 9 bases, with 11 bases sitting between them. Germline loops: CDR1 MGHRA, CDR2 YSYEKL. As DNA, the CDR3 is TGCGCCAGCAGCCAACAGGGGTCGGGCATTCAGTACTTC. Translating gives CASSQQGSGIQYF.